This entry is about one TCR beta chain. Antigen: not known. The entry originates in a study of a mutant IDH1 vaccine in newly diagnosed glioma. About the study: Sex distribution of treated patients was around 62% male and approximately 38% female; mean age was around 40 years. The earlier regimen, radiotherapy, temozolomide, or both, was most often both. Broader study findings: Detectable vaccine-induced immune responses arose in around 95% of patients.

Deletions cut 3 bases from V and 3 bases from J, with 18 bases between. The CDR3 sequence is 16 residues long. The repertoire was sequenced with immunoSEQ multiplex PCR; TCRdb's copy has only in-frame clones and lacks some. Counted here are more than 35,000 clones, approximately 85% occurring once; the ten biggest clones make up roughly 1.8%. Time point given: week 5, during vaccination. In the vaccine, a single dose held 300 ug of the mutant IDH1 20-mer peptide, along with topical imiquimod. Here the sequenced sample was PBMCs, taken from a glioma patient whose treatment included an IDH1 peptide vaccine. The TCR was taken from a man in his forties or fifties with glioma. The chain is built from TRBV23-1 and TRBJ2-7; perhaps TRBD2 as D (6 bases). TRBV23-1 is identified as an open reading frame with a role that is uncertain. The CDR3 nucleotides are TGCGCCAGCAGTCATGTGGGCCGGACTACAAGCTACGAGCAGTACTTC. Translating gives CASSHVGRTTSYEQYF.